What follows are 13 T cell receptor beta chains derived from one specimen sequenced in a study of cytomegalovirus exposure and HLA in healthy donors. The PCR contained 60 Vbeta and 13 Jbeta primers. Produced via immunoSEQ multiplex PCR; TCRdb's table is partial and in-frame only. The table has roughly 90,000 clones, approximately 88% seen once. Specimen: PBMCs. These TCRs come from a young man in good health and CMV-seronegative.

The chain links TRBV20-1 to TRBJ1-5; the D is unclear. Germline V CDR1 and CDR2: DFQATT, SNEGSKA (reference sequence). The CDR3 has 11 residues. The CDR3 protein is CSRFSNQPQHF. The CDR3 DNA sequence: TGCAGCAGGTTTAGCAATCAGCCCCAGCATTTT.

The chain carries TRBV6-1 and TRBJ1-4; D unclear. Germline V gene data show CDR1 as MNHNS and CDR2 as SASEGT. CDR3 length: 15 amino acids. Trimming left V 6 bases short and J 5 bases short, with 16 bases between. The CDR3 is CASSGPRSSNEKLFF. In DNA form, the CDR3 reads TGTGCCAGCAGCGGCCCCAGGTCTAGCAATGAAAAACTGTTTTTT.

This chain uses TRBV19 with TRBJ2-1, with 9 bases identical to TRBD2. Germline V gives CDR1 LNHDA, CDR2 SQIVND (reference sequence). V lost 10 bases and J lost 8; bases outside the gene matches: 9. The CDR3 spans 13 residues. The CDR3 bases are TGTGCCACCAAGGGACTAGCCGTCGATGAGCAGTTCTTC. Translation gives CATKGLAVDEQFF.

The gene calls are TRBV6-5 and TRBJ1-2, with D tentatively TRBD1 (6 bases). With 8 bases removed from V and 8 bases from J, the gap between germline ends came to 24 bases. There are 15 residues in the CDR3. The germline V gene encodes CDR1 MNHEY and CDR2 SVGAGI. The CDR3 loop is CASLSGGRGRGGYTF. CDR3 in DNA: TGTGCCAGCCTCTCCGGGGGGCGGGGGCGCGGGGGCTACACCTTC.

This clone was observed once. The chain joins TRBV29-1 to TRBJ2-7; 12 nucleotides line up with TRBD2. Germline assignment: CDR1 SQVTM and CDR2 ANQGSEA. V shed 3 bases and J 2 bases; nucleotides not matched to a gene: 11. CDR3 length equals 17 residues. The CDR3 loop reads CSVEVSGTSGSPYEQYF. The CDR3 DNA reads as TGCAGCGTTGAGGTGTCCGGGACTAGCGGGTCGCCCTACGAGCAGTACTTC.

The chain uses TRBV7-6 and TRBJ1-1; D remains unclear. The V and J ends lost 1 base and 8 bases respectively, with 11 bases between them. Per germline, CDR1 SGHVS and CDR2 FNYEAQ. This CDR3 is built from 13 residues. The CDR3 DNA reads TGTGCCAGCAGCTTAGGTGCGGGCGTGGAAGCTTTCTTT. This sequence encodes CASSLGAGVEAFF.

The chain combines TRBV6-5 with TRBJ1-2; D is possibly TRBD1 (6 bases). The CDR3 loop spans 13 amino acids. The V and J ends lost 4 bases and 7 bases respectively, with 13 bases between them. CDR1 and CDR2 (germline): MNHEY, SVGAGI. CDR3 DNA sequence: TGTGCCAGCAGTTCTACGACAGGAGGTGGCTACACCTTC. This encodes CASSSTTGGGYTF.

CDR3 residues: CASKLRDRGNLGAFF. For the CDR3, the DNA is TGTGCCAGTAAACTCCGGGACAGGGGAAATTTGGGGGCTTTCTTT. V usage is TRBV19 and J usage is TRBJ1-1, with 10 positions matching TRBD1. The CDR3 is made up of 15 amino acids. The V and J ends lost 7 bases and 11 bases, in that order; junction bases with no gene match: 16. The V gene's germline CDR1 is LNHDA and CDR2 SQIVND (reference sequence).

The V call is TRBV14, the J call TRBJ2-7; 9 nucleotides align to TRBD1. Germline values: CDR1 SGHDN, CDR2 FVKESK. Unmatched junction bases numbered 14, after V lost 6 bases and J lost 5 bases. The CDR3 sequence is 16 residues long. The CDR3 here is CASSVMGQGIYHEQYF. CDR3 DNA sequence: TGTGCCAGCAGTGTAATGGGACAGGGTATCTACCACGAGCAGTACTTC.

The DNA for the CDR3 is TGTGCCAGCAGCTTCGAGACCAAACCGGGCTATGGCTACACCTTC. Translating gives CASSFETKPGYGYTF. This chain connects TRBV7-2 to TRBJ1-2; D is unresolved. Trimming removed 3 bases from V and 4 bases from J, with 15 bases in between. The CDR3 contains 15 residues. Germline CDR1 is SGHTA and CDR2 is FQGNSA. Using reference TRBV7-2 and TRBJ1-2 for the parts outside the CDR3, the full variable domain is GAGVSQSPSNKVTEKGKDVELRCDPISGHTALYWYRQSLGQGLEFLIYFQGNSAPDKSGLPSDRFSAERTGGSVSTLTIQRTQQEDSAVYLCASSFETKPGYGYTFGSGTRLTVV.

This chain connects TRBV27 to TRBJ1-2; D unclear. The CDR3 contains 14 residues. With 3 bases removed from V and 6 bases from J, the gap between germline ends came to 14 bases. Germline loops: CDR1 MNHEY, CDR2 SMNVEV (reference sequence). DNA of the CDR3: TGTGCCAGCAGTTTCTTCGGCCCGCAGGATGGCTACACCTTC. It translates to CASSFFGPQDGYTF.

The rearrangement uses TRBV2 and TRBJ2-1, with 7 bases aligning to TRBD1. V dropped 6 bases and J dropped 2; count of bases not matched to a gene: 4. CDR1 is SNHLY, CDR2 FYNNEI, per germline. The CDR3 contains 14 residues. The CDR3 region is CASRPGQTYNEQFF. The CDR3, as DNA: TGTGCCAGCAGGCCGGGACAGACCTACAATGAGCAGTTCTTC.

The chain has TRBV29-1 and TRBJ1-3; D is unclear. CDR3 length: 13 residues. The ends were cut back, 4 bases at V and 0 bases at J, with 7 bases in the middle. Germline CDR1 and CDR2: SQVTM and ANQGSEA. The CDR3 loop is CSVGVSSGNTIYF. The DNA of the CDR3 is TGCAGCGTTGGTGTGAGCTCTGGAAACACCATATATTTT.